This T cell receptor beta chain appears in the sequencing data of a study of shared clonotypes between healthy human individuals. TCRdb's table, derived via immunoSEQ multiplex PCR, lists solely in-frame clones and lacks some. Of a few hundred thousand clones in the sample, around 81% were seen once. Unsorted samples drew genomic DNA from 70 million to 95 million PBMCs. Germline values: CDR1 SGHRS, CDR2 YFSETQ. CDR3 size: 14 residues. With 4 bases removed from V and 6 bases from J, the gap between germline ends came to 14 bases. This chain joins TRBV5-1 and TRBJ2-1, with D tentatively TRBD2 (6 bases). The sample taken for sequencing was PBMCs. The TCR sequence derives from a woman in her thirties or forties in good health. Some clones in this sample may be carry-over from other donors' samples. The CDR3 coding sequence is TGCGCCAGCAGCCTCCATTCGACTAGCAATGAGCAGTTCTTC. It translates to CASSLHSTSNEQFF.